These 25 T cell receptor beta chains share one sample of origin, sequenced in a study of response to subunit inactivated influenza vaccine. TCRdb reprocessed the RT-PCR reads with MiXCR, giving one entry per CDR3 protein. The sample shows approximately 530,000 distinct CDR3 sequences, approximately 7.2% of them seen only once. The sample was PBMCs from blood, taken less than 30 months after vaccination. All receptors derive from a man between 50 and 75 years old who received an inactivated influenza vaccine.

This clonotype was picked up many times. The CDR3 is CASSVGGGYSTDTQYF. Here the CDR3 DNA reads TGTGCCAGCAGCGTAGGAGGGGGCTACAGCACAGATACGCAGTATTTT. The chain recombines TRBV9 with TRBJ2-3, with 7 bases matching TRBD1. The CDR3 sequence is 16 residues long. The ends lost 0 bases at V and 0 bases at J; junction bases unmatched: 4. The germline V gene has CDR1 SGDLS and CDR2 YYNGEE.

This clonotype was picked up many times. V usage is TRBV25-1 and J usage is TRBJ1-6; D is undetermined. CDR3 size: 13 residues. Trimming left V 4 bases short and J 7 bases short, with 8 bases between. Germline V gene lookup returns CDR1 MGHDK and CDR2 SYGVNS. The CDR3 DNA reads TGTGCCAGCAGTGCGGGCTGGAATTCACCCCTCCACTTT. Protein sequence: CASSAGWNSPLHF.

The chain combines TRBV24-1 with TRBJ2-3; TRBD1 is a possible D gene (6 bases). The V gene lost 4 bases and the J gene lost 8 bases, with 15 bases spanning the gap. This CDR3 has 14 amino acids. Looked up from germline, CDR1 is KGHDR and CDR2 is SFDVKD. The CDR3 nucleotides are TGTGCCACCAGTGACCCCCTCAGAGGGGGTACGCAGTATTTT. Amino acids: CATSDPLRGGTQYF.

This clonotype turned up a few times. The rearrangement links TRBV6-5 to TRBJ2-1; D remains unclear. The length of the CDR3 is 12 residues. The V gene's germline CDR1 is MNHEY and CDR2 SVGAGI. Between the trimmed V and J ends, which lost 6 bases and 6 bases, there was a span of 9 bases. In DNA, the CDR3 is TGTGCCAGCAGCCAACCCCCCAATGAGCAGTTCTTC. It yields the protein CASSQPPNEQFF.

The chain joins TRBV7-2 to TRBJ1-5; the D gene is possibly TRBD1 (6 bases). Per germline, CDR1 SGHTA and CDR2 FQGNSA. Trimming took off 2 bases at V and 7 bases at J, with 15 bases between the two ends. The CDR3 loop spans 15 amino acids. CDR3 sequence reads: CASSLLARGGQPQHF. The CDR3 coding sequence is TGTGCCAGCAGCTTATTAGCCAGGGGAGGCCAGCCCCAGCATTTT.

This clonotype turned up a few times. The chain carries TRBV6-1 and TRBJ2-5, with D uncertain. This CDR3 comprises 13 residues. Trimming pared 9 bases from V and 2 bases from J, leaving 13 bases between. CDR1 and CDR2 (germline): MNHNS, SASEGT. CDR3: CASARLLQETQYF. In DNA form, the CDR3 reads TGTGCCAGTGCAAGGCTCCTACAAGAGACCCAGTACTTC.

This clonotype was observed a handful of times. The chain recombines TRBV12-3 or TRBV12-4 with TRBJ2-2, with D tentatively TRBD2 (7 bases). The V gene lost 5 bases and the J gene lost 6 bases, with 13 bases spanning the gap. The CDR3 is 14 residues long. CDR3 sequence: CASSLQGGAGELFF. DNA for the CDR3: TGTGCCAGCAGTCTACAGGGAGGGGCCGGGGAGCTGTTTTTT.

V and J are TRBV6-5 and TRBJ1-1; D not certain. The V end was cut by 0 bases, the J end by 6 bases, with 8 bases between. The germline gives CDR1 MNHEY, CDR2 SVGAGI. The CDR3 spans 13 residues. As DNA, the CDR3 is TGTGCCAGCAGTTACTCTGGAACAGCTGAAGCTTTCTTT. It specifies CASSYSGTAEAFF.

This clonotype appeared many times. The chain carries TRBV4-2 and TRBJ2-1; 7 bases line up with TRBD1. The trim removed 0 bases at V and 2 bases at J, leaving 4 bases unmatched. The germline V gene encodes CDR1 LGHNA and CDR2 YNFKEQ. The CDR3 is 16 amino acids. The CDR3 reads CASSQDEDRTYNEQFF. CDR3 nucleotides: TGTGCCAGCAGCCAAGACGAGGACAGGACCTACAATGAGCAGTTCTTC.

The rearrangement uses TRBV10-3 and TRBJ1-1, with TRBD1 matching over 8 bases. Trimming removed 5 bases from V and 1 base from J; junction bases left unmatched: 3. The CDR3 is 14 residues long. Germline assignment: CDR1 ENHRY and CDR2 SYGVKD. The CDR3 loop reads CAISTGQGNTEAFF. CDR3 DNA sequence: TGTGCCATCAGTACCGGACAGGGGAACACTGAAGCTTTCTTT.

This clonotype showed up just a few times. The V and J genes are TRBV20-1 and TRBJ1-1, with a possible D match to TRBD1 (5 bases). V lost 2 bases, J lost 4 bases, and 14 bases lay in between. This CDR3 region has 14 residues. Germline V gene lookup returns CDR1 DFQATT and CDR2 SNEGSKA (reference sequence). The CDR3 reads CSARLFGGSTEAFF. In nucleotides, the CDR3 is TGCAGTGCTAGATTGTTCGGGGGTTCCACTGAAGCTTTCTTT.

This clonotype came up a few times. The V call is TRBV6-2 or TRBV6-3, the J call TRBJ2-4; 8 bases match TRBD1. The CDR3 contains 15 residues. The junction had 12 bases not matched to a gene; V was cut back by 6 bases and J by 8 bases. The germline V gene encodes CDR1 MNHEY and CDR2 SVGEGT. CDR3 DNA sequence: TGTGCCAGCAGACTTCAGACAGGGGTTTTGGACATTCAGTACTTC. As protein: CASRLQTGVLDIQYF.

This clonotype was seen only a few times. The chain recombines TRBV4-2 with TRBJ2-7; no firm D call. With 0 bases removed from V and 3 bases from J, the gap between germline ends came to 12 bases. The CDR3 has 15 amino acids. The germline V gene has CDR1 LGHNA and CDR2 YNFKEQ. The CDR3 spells CASSQDWRRHYEQYF. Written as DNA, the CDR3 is TGTGCCAGCAGCCAAGATTGGCGCCGCCACTACGAGCAGTACTTC.

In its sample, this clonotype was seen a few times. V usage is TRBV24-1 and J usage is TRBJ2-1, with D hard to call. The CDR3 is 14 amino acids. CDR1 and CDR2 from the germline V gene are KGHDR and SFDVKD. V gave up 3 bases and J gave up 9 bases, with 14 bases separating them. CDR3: CATSDPWQASEQFF. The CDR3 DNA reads TGTGCCACCAGTGATCCTTGGCAGGCGAGTGAGCAGTTCTTC.

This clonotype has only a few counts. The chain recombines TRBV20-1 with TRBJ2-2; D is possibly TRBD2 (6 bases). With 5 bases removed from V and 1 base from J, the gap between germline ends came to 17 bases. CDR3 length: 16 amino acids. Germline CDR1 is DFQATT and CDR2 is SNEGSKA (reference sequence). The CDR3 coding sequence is TGCAGTGCTCCGGCGGTGGGGGGAAAGAACACCGGGGAGCTGTTTTTT. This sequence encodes CSAPAVGGKNTGELFF.

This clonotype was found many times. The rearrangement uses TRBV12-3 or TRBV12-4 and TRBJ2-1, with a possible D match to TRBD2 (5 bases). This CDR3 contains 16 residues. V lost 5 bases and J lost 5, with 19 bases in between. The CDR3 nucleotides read TGTGCCAGCAGTCAGGATCTAGCCCGGCCAAACAATGAGCAGTTCTTC. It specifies CASSQDLARPNNEQFF.

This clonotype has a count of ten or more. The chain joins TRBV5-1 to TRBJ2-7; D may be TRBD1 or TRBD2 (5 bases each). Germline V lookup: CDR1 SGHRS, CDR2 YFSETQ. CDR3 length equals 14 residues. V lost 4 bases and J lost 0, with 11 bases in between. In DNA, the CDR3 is TGCGCCAGCAGCAACCGGGACGGCTCCTACGAGCAGTACTTC. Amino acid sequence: CASSNRDGSYEQYF.

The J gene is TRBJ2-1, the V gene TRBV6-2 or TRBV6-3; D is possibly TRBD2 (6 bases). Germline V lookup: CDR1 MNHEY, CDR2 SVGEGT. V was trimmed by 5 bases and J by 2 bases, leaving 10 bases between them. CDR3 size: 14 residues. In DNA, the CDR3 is TGTGCCAGCAGTGGGGACTGGACCTACAATGAGCAGTTCTTC. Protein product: CASSGDWTYNEQFF.

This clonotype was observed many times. The CDR3 spells CSARDDVNTEAFF. The DNA of the CDR3 is TGCAGTGCTAGAGATGACGTGAACACTGAAGCTTTCTTT. The chain carries TRBV20-1 and TRBJ1-1; unclear D gene. Trimming removed 0 bases at V and 0 bases at J, with 5 bases between. Germline lookup yields CDR1 DFQATT and CDR2 SNEGSKA (reference sequence). The length of the CDR3 is 13 residues.

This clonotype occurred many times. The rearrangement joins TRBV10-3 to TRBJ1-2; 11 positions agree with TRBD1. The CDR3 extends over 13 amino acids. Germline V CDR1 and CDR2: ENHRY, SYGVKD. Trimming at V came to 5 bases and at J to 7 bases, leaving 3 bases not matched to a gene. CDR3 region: CAISPGTGGGYTF. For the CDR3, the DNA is TGTGCCATCAGTCCCGGGACAGGGGGTGGCTACACCTTC.

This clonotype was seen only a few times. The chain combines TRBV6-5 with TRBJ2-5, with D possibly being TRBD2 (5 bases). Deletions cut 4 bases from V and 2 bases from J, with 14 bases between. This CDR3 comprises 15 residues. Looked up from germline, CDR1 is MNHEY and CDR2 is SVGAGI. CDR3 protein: CASSFDPGGQETQYF. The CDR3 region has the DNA TGTGCCAGCAGTTTCGACCCCGGAGGTCAAGAGACCCAGTACTTC.

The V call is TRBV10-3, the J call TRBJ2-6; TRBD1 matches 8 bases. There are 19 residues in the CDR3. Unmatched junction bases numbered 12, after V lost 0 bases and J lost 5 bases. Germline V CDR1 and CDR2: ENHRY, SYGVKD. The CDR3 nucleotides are TGTGCCATCAGTGAGTCGATGGGAGCTGGGACAGGCCGGGCCAACGTCCTGACTTTC. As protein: CAISESMGAGTGRANVLTF.

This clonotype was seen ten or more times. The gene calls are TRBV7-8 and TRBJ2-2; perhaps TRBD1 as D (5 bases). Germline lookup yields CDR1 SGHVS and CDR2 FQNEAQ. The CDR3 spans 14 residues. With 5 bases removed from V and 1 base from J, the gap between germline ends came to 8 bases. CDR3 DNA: TGTGCCAGCAGCATTGGACAGAACACCGGGGAGCTGTTTTTT. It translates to CASSIGQNTGELFF.

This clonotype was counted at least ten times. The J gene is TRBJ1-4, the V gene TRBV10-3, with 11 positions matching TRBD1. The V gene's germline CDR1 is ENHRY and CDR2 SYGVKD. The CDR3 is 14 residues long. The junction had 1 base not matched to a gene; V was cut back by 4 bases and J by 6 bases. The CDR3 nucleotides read TGTGCCATCAGTGGGACAGGGGGCCATGAAAAACTGTTTTTT. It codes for CAISGTGGHEKLFF.

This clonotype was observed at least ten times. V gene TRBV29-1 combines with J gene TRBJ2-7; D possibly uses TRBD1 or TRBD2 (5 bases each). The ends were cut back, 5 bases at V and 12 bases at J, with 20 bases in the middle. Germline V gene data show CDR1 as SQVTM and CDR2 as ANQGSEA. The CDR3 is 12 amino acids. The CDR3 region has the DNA TGCAGCGTTCGATTGGGGGTCTTAGGAATGTACTTC. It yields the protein CSVRLGVLGMYF.